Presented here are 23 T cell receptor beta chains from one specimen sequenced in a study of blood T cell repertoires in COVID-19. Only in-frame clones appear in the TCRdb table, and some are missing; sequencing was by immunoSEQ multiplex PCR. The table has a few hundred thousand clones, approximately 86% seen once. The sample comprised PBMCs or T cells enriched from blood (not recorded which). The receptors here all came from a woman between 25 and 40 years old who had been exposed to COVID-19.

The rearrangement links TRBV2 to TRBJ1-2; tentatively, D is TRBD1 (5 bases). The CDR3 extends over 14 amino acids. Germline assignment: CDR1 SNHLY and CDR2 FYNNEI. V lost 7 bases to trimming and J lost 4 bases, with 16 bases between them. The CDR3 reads CASTLAGRAYGYTF. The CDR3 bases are TGTGCCAGCACCCTTGCCGGCAGGGCCTATGGCTACACCTTC.

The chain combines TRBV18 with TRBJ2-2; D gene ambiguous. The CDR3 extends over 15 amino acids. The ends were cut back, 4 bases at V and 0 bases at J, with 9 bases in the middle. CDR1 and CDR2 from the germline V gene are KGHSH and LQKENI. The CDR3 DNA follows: TGTGCCAGCTCACGCCCCGCGGCGAACACCGGGGAGCTGTTTTTT. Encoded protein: CASSRPAANTGELFF.

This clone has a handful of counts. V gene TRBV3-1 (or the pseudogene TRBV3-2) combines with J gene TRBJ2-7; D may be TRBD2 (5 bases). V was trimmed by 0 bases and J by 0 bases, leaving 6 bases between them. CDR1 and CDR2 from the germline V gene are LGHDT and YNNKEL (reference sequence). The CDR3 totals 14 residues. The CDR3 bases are TGTGCCAGCAGCCAAGACACTAGCTCCTACGAGCAGTACTTC. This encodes CASSQDTSSYEQYF.

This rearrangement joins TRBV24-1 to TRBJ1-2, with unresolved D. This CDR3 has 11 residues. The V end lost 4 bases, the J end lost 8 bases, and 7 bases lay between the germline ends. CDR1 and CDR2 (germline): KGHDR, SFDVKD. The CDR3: CATSDLSGYTF. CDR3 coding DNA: TGTGCCACCAGTGACCTAAGCGGCTACACCTTC.

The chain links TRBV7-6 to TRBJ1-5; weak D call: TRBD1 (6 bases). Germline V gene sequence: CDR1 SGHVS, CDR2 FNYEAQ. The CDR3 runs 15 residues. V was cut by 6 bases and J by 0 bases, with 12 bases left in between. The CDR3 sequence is CASSRTVDSNQPQHF. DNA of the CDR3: TGTGCCAGCAGTCGGACAGTTGATAGCAATCAGCCCCAGCATTTT. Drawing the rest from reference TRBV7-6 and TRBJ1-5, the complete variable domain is GAGVSQSPRYKVTKRGQDVALRCDPISGHVSLYWYRQALGQGPEFLTYFNYEAQQDKSGLPNDRFSAERPEGSISTLTIQRTEQRDSAMYRCASSRTVDSNQPQHFGDGTRLSIL.

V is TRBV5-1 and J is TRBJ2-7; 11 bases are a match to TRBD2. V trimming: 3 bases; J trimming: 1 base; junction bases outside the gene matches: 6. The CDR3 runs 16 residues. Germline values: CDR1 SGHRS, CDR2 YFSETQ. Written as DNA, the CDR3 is TGCGCCAGCAGCTCGGGACTAGCGGAGAAATCCTACGAGCAGTACTTC. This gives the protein CASSSGLAEKSYEQYF.

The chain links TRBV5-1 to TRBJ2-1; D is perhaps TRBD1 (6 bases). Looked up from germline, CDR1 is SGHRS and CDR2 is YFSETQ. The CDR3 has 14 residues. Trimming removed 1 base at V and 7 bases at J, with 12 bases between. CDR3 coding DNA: TGCGCCAGCAGCTTGTCCCAGGGGACAAATGAGCAGTTCTTC. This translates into CASSLSQGTNEQFF.

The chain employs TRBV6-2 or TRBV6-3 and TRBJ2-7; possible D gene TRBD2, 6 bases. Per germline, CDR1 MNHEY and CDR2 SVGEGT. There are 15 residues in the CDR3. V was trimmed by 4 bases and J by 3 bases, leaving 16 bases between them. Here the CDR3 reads CASSSPGGVGYEQYF. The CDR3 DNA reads TGTGCCAGCAGTTCCCCCGGAGGGGTCGGCTACGAGCAGTACTTC.

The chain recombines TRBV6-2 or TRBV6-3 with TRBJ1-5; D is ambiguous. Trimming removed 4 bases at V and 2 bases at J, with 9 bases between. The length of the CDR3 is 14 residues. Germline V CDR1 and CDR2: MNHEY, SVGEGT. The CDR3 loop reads CASSLGGGNQPQHF. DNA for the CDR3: TGTGCCAGCAGTTTAGGCGGCGGCAATCAGCCCCAGCATTTT.

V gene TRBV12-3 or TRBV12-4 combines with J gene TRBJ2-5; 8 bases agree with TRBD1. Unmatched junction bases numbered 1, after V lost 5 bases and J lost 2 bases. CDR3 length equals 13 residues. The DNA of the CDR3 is TGTGCCAGCAGTAGGGACAGGCAAGAGACCCAGTACTTC. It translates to CASSRDRQETQYF.

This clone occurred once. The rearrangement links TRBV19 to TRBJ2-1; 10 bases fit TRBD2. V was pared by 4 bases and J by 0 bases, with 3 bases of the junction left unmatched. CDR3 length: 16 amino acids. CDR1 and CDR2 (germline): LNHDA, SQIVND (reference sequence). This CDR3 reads CASSKASGGSYNEQFF. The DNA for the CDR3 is TGTGCCAGTAGTAAGGCTAGCGGGGGCTCCTACAATGAGCAGTTCTTC.

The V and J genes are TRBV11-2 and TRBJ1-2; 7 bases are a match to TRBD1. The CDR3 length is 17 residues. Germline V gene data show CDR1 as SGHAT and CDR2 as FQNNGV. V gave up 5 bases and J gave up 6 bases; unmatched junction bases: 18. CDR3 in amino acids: CASSPLTGRGKRDGYTF. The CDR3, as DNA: TGTGCCAGCAGCCCCTTGACAGGGCGGGGAAAGAGAGATGGCTACACCTTC.

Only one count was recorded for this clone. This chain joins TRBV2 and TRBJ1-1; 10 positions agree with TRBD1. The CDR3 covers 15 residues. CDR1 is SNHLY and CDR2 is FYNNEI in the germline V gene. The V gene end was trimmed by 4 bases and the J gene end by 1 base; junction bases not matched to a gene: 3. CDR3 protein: CASSGQGAQNTEAFF. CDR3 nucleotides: TGTGCCAGCAGTGGACAGGGGGCGCAGAACACTGAAGCTTTCTTT.

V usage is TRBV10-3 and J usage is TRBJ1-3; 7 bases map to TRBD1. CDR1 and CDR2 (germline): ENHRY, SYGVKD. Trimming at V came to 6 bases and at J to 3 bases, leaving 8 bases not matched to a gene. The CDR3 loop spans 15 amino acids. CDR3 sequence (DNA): TGTGCCATCAGCGAAGACAGGGTTTTTGGAAACACCATATATTTT. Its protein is CAISEDRVFGNTIYF.

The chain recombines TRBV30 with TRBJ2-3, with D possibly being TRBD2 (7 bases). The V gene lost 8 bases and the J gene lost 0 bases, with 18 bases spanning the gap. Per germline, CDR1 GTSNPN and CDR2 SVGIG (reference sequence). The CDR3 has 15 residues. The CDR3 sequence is CAQGWGGLSTDTQYF. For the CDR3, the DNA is TGTGCCCAGGGCTGGGGGGGCCTTAGCACAGATACGCAGTATTTT.

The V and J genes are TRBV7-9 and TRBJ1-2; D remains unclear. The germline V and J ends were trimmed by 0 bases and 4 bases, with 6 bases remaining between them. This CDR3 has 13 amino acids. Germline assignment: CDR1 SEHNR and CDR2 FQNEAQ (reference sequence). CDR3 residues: CASSLAGLYGYTF. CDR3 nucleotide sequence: TGTGCCAGCAGCTTAGCGGGCCTCTATGGCTACACCTTC.

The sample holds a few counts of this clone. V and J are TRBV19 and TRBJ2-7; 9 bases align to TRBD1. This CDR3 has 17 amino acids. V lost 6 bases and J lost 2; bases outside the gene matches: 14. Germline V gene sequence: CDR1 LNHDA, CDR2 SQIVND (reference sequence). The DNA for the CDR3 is TGTGCCAGTAGCTTATGGGGGACAGGGACAGCCGCCTACGAGCAGTACTTC. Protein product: CASSLWGTGTAAYEQYF.

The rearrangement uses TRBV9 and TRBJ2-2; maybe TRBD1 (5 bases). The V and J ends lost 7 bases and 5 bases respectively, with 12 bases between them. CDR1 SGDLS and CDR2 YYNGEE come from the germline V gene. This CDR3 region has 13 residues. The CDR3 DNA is TGTGCCAGCGCCAGGGCGTTAACCGGGGAGCTGTTTTTT. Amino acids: CASARALTGELFF.

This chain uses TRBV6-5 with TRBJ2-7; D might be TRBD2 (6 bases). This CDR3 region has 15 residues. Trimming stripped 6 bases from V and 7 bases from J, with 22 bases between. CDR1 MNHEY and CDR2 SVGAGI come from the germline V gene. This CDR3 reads CASSHLKEGIGEQYF. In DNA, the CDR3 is TGTGCCAGCAGCCACTTGAAGGAGGGAATTGGGGAGCAGTACTTC.

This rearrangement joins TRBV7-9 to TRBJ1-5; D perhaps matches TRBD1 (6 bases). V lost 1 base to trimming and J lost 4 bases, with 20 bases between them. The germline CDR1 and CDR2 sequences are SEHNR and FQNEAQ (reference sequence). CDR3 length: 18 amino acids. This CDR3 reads CASSLDGRTGGVNQPQHF. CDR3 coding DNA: TGTGCCAGCAGCTTAGACGGGCGGACGGGGGGCGTAAATCAGCCCCAGCATTTT.

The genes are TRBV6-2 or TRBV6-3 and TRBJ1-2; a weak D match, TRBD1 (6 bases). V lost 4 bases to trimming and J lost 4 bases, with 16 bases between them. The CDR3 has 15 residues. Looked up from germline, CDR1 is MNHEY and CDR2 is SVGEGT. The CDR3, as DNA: TGTGCCAGCAGTTTCCTTAAACAGGGTGGCTATGGCTACACCTTC. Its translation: CASSFLKQGGYGYTF.

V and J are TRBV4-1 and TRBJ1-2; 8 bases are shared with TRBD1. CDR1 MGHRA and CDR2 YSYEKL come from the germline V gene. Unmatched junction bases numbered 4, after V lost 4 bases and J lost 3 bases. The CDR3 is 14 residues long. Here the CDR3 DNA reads TGCGCCAGCAGCCCGGACAGGGCGTACTATGGCTACACCTTC. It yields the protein CASSPDRAYYGYTF.

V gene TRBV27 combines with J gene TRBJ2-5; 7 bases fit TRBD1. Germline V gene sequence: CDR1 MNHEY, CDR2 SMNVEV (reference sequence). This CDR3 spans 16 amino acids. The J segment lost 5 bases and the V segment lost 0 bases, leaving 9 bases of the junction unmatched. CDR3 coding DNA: TGTGCCAGCAGTTTATCGCAACAGGGGTCTCAGGAGACCCAGTACTTC. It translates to CASSLSQQGSQETQYF.